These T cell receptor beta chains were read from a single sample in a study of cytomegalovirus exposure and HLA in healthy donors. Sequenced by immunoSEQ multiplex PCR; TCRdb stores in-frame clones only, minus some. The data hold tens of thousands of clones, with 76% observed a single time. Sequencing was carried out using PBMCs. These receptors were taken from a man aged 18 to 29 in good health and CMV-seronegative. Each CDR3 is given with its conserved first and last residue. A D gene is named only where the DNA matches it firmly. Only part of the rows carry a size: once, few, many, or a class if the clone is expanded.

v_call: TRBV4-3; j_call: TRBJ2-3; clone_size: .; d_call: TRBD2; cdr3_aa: CASSQDSGGGAGDTQYF; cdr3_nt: TGCGCCAGCAGCCAAGATTCTGGCGGGGGGGCAGGAGATACGCAGTATTTT
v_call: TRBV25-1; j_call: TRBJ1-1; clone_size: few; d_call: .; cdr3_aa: CASREKTVNTEAFF; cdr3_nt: TGTGCCAGCAGAGAAAAAACAGTTAACACTGAAGCTTTCTTT
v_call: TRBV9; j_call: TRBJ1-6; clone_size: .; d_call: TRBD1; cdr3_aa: CASAYRGEDSPLHF; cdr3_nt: TGTGCCAGCGCCTACAGGGGTGAGGATTCACCCCTCCACTTT
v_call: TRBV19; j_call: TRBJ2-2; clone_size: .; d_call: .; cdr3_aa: CASSIGGSGAGELFF; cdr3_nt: TGTGCCAGTAGTATAGGGGGCTCGGGAGCCGGGGAGCTGTTTTTT
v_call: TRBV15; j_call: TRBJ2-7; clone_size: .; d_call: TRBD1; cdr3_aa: CATSRLDRGDSYEQYF; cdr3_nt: TGTGCCACCAGCCGTTTGGACAGGGGGGACTCCTACGAGCAGTACTTC
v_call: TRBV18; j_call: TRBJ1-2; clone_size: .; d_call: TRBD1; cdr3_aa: CASSPREGADGYTF; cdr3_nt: TGTGCCAGCTCACCAAGAGAGGGGGCGGATGGCTACACCTTC
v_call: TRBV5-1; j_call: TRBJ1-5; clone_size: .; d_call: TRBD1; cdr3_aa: CASSLTGGNQPQHF; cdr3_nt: TGCGCCAGCAGCTTGACAGGGGGGAATCAGCCCCAGCATTTT
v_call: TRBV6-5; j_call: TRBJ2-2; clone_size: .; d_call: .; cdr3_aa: CASCRGGTGELFF; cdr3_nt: TGTGCCAGCTGCCGGGGAGGCACCGGGGAGCTGTTTTTT
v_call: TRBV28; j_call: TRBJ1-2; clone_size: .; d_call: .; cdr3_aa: CASSWTANLPPYGYTF; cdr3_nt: TGTGCCAGCAGCTGGACAGCGAACCTTCCGCCCTATGGCTACACCTTC
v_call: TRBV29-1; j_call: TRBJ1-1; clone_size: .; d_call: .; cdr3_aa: CSVTTGFTEAFF; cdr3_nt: TGCAGCGTTACAACAGGGTTCACTGAAGCTTTCTTT
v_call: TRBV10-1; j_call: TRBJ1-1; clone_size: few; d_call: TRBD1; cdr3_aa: CASSESTGWGTEAFF; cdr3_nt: TGCGCCAGCAGTGAGTCGACAGGGTGGGGCACTGAAGCTTTCTTT
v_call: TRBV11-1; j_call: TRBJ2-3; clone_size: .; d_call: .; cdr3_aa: CASSAGTSGISDTQYF; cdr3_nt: TGTGCCAGCAGCGCGGGGACTTCAGGGATCTCAGATACGCAGTATTTT
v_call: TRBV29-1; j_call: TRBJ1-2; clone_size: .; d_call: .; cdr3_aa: CSVVRGDGYTF; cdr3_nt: TGCAGCGTTGTAAGGGGCGATGGCTACACCTTC
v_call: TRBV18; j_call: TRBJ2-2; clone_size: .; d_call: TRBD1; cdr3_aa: CASSRGQVLTGELFF; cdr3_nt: TGTGCCAGCTCACGGGGACAGGTCCTCACCGGGGAGCTGTTTTTT
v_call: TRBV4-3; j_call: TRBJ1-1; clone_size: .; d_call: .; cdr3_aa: CASSPSDSMNTEAFF; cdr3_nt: TGCGCCAGCAGCCCCTCGGACAGTATGAACACTGAAGCTTTCTTT
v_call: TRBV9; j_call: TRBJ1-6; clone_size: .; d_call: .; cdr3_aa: CASSVAGSDNSPLHF; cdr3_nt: TGTGCCAGCAGCGTAGCAGGGTCGGATAATTCACCCCTCCACTTT
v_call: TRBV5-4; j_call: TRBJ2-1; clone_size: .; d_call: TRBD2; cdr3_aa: CASSFGSGDEQFF; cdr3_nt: TGTGCCAGCAGCTTCGGTAGCGGGGATGAGCAGTTCTTC
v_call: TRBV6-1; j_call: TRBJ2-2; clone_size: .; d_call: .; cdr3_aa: CASTVSRIISGELFF; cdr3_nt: TGTGCCAGCACCGTGTCCAGAATAATCTCCGGGGAGCTGTTTTTT
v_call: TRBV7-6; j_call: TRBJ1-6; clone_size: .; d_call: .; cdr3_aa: CASSFGERGSPLHF; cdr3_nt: TGTGCCAGCAGCTTTGGGGAGCGGGGCTCACCCCTCCACTTT
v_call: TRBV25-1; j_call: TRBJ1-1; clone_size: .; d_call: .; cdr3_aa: CASSASSLRAFF; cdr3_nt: TGTGCCAGCAGTGCATCGAGTCTGCGGGCTTTCTTT
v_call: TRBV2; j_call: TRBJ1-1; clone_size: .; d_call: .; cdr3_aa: CASSEQGMNTEAFF; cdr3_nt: TGTGCCAGCAGTGAGCAGGGGATGAACACTGAAGCTTTCTTT
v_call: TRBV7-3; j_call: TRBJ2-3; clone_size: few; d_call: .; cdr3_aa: CASSSDTTDTQYF; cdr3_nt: TGTGCCAGCAGCTCGGACACCACAGATACGCAGTATTTT
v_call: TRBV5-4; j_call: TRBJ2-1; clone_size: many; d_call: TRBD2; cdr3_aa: CASSPGLAGPNEQFF; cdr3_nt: TGTGCCAGCAGCCCAGGACTAGCGGGGCCCAATGAGCAGTTCTTC
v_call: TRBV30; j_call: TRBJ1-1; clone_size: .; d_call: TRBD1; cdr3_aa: CAWRPGQGRTEAFF; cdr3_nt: TGTGCCTGGAGGCCGGGACAGGGGCGGACTGAAGCTTTCTTT
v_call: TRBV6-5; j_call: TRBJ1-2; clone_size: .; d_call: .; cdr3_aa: CASSSAGRENYGYTF; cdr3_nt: TGTGCCAGCAGTTCCGCCGGGCGGGAAAACTATGGCTACACCTTC
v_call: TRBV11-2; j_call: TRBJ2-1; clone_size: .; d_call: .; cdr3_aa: CASSLEAFSYNEQFF; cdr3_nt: TGTGCCAGCAGCTTAGAGGCCTTCTCCTACAATGAGCAGTTCTTC
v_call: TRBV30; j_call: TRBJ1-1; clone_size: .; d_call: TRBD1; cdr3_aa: CACKQGMLLRYNTEAFF; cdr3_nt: TGTGCCTGTAAACAGGGGATGCTGCTACGTTACAACACTGAAGCTTTCTTT
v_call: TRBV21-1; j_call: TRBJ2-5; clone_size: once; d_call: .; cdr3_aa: CASKLPTEQETQYF; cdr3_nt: TGTGCCAGCAAACTCCCGACAGAGCAAGAGACCCAGTACTTC
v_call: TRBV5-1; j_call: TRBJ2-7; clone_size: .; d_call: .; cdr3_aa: CASSLGSGFTYEQYF; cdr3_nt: TGCGCCAGCAGCTTGGGATCCGGGTTTACCTACGAGCAGTACTTC
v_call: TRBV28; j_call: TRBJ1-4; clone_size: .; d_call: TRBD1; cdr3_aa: CASSLGGQGSEKLFF; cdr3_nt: TGTGCCAGCAGTTTAGGGGGACAGGGTAGTGAAAAACTGTTTTTT
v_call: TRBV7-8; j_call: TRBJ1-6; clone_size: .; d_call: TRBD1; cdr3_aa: CASSLRTGDYNSPLHF; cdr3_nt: TGTGCCAGCAGCCTAAGGACAGGAGACTATAATTCACCCCTCCACTTT
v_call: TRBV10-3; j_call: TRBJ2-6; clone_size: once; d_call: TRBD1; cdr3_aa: CAISGSNRGLAGANVLTF; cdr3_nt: TGTGCCATCAGTGGGTCCAACAGGGGGCTGGCTGGGGCCAACGTCCTGACTTTC
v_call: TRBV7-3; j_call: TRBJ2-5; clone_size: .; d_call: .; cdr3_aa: CASSEGTHETQYF; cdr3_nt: TGTGCCAGCAGCGAAGGGACTCACGAGACCCAGTACTTC
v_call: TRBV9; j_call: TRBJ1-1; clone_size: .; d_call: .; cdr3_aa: CASSEQGNTEAFF; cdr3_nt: TGTGCCAGCAGTGAACAGGGCAACACTGAAGCTTTCTTT
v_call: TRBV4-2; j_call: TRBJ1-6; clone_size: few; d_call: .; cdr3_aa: CASSPSGLGGPLHF; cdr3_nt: TGTGCCAGCAGCCCAAGCGGCCTGGGTGGTCCCCTCCACTTT
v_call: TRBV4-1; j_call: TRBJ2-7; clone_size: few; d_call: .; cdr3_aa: CASSQDQPRQSYEQYF; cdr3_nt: TGCGCCAGCAGCCAAGATCAGCCGCGGCAGTCCTACGAGCAGTACTTC
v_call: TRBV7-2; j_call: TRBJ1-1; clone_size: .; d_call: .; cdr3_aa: CASSLAPGDTEAFF; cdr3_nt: TGTGCCAGCAGCCTGGCCCCCGGGGACACTGAAGCTTTCTTT
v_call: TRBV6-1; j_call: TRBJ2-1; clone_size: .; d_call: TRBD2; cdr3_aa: CASSGLAGDNEQFF; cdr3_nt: TGTGCCAGCAGCGGACTAGCGGGGGACAATGAGCAGTTCTTC
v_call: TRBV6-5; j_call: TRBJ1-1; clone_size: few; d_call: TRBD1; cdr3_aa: CASSYSTGARGTEAFF; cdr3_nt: TGTGCCAGCAGTTACTCGACAGGGGCTCGAGGAACTGAAGCTTTCTTT
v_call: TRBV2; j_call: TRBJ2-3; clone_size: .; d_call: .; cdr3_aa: CARSVTSTDTQYF; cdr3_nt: TGTGCCAGGTCGGTGACTAGCACAGATACGCAGTATTTT
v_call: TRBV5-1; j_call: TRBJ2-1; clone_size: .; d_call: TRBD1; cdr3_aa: CASSVSGTGGNEQFF; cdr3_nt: TGCGCCAGCAGCGTCTCCGGGACAGGGGGCAATGAGCAGTTCTTC
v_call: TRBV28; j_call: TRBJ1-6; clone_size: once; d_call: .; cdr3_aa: CASSVIDGSSYNSPLHF; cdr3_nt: TGTGCCAGCAGTGTGATTGACGGGAGCTCCTATAATTCACCCCTCCACTTT
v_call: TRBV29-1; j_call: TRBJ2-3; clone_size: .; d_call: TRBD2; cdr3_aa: CSVAVGGDFTDTQYF; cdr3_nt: TGCAGCGTCGCCGTCGGGGGGGACTTCACAGATACGCAGTATTTT
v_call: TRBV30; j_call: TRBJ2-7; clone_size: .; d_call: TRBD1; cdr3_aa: CAWARGTGDEQYF; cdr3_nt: TGTGCCTGGGCGAGGGGGACAGGGGACGAGCAGTACTTC
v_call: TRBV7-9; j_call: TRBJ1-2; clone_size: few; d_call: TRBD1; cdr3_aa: CASSPNPGQGKDGYTF; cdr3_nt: TGTGCCAGCAGCCCTAACCCAGGACAGGGAAAAGATGGCTACACCTTC
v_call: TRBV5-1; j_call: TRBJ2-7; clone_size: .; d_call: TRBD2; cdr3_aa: CASSPSRAGGPYEQYF; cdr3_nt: TGCGCCAGCAGCCCCTCGAGGGCGGGGGGGCCCTACGAGCAGTACTTC
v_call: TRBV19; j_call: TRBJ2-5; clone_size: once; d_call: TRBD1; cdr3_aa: CASSIETGTRAGTQYF; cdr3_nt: TGTGCCAGTAGTATCGAGACAGGGACCCGTGCGGGGACCCAGTACTTC